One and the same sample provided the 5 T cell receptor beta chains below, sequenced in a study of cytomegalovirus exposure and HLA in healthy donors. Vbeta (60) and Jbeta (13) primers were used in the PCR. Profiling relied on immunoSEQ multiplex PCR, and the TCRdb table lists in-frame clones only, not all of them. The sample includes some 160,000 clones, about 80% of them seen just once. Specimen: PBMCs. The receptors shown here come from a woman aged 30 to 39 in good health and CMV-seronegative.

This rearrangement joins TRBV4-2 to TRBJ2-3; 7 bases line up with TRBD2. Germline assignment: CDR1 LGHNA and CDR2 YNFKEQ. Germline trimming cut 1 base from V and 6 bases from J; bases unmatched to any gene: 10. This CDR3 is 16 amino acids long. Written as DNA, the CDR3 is TGTGCCAGCAGCCAAGGGGAGGGACTACCTCGGGATACGCAGTATTTT. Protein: CASSQGEGLPRDTQYF.

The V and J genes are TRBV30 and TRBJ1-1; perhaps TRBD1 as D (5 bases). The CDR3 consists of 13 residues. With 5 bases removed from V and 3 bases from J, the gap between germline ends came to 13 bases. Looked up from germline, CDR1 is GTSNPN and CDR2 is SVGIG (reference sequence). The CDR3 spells CAWASQVYTEAFF. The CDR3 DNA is TGTGCCTGGGCATCACAGGTTTACACTGAAGCTTTCTTT.

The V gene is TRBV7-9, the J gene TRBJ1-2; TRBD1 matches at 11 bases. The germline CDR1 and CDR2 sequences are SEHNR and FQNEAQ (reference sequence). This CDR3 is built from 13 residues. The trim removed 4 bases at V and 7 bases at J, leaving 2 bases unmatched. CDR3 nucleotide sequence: TGTGCCAGCAGCTCAGGGACAGGGGGTGGCTACACCTTC. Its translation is CASSSGTGGGYTF.

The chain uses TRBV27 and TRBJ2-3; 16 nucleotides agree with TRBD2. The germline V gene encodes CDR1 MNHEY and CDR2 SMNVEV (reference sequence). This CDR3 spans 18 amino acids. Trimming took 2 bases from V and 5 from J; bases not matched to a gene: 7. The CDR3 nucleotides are TGTGCCAGCAGTTTACGACCGGGACTAGCGGGGGGGGAAGATACGCAGTATTTT. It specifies CASSLRPGLAGGEDTQYF.

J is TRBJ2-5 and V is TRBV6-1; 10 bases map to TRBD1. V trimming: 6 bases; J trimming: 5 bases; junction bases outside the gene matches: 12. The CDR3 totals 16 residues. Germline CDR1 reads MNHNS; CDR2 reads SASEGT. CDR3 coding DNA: TGTGCCAGCAGGGAACGGGGTGGGACAGGGGTGGAGACCCAGTACTTC. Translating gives CASRERGGTGVETQYF.